These T cell receptor beta chains were read from a single sample in a study of control samples from healthy donors and cancer patients. The data were produced by immunoSEQ multiplex PCR, yet TCRdb's version contains in-frame clones alone and is incomplete. This repertoire shows 85,000 to 100,000 clones, approximately 93% found once; its top ten account for about 7.3%. The sequencing sample was made of blood. These receptors were taken from a man aged 18 to 29 in good health. CDR3s include the opening cysteine and the closing phenylalanine or tryptophan. The D gene is left open where the match is weak. Not all rows give a size; the values are once, few, many and, for expanded clones, a class.

TRBV4-3	11	.	TRBJ1-2	.	TGCGCCAGCAGCCAAGGGCGGGGCTACACCTTC	CASSQGRGYTF
TRBV7-9	17	.	TRBJ1-1	.	TGTGCCAGCAGCTTGGGGCAGATTCTGGCCTCAAACACTGAAGCTTTCTTT	CASSLGQILASNTEAFF
TRBV29-1	14	.	TRBJ1-1	.	TGCAGCGTGGCCCTTCCGGGGAGGTGGGGGGAAGCTTTCTTT	CSVALPGRWGEAFF
TRBV5-1	16	.	TRBJ2-7	.	TGCGCCAGCAGCTTGGACCGGACAAAACCCTCCTACGAGCAGTACTTC	CASSLDRTKPSYEQYF
TRBV19	13	.	TRBJ1-1	.	TGTGCCAGTAGCCCGGTCACCAACACTGAAGCTTTCTTT	CASSPVTNTEAFF
TRBV18	14	.	TRBJ1-1	once	TGTGCCAGCTCACCCGGGGGGGTGAACACTGAAGCTTTCTTT	CASSPGGVNTEAFF
TRBV4-2	16	.	TRBJ2-4	.	TGTGCCAGCAGCCAAGGGGGGACTCCTGAAAAAAACATTCAGTACTTC	CASSQGGTPEKNIQYF
TRBV28	14	.	TRBJ1-1	.	TGTGCCAGCAGTTTCCCAGGGGAGAACACTGAAGCTTTCTTT	CASSFPGENTEAFF
TRBV27	13	.	TRBJ2-1	.	TGTGCCAGCACCCTTGGGGGGTTGGGTCAGCAGTTCTTC	CASTLGGLGQQFF
TRBV18	15	TRBD1	TRBJ2-7	.	TGTGCCAGCTCACCCCAGGGGGCAGGGGAAGCGAAGCAGTACTTC	CASSPQGAGEAKQYF
TRBV4-1	17	.	TRBJ1-5	.	TGCGCCAGCAGCCAAGCCCTAGGAAAATATAGCAATCAGCCCCAGCATTTT	CASSQALGKYSNQPQHF
TRBV2	16	.	TRBJ2-2	.	TGTGCCAGCAGTGTCGAGGCCCTCGGACCTCCCGGGGAGCTGTTTTTT	CASSVEALGPPGELFF
TRBV30	17	.	TRBJ1-6	.	TGTGCCTGGAGTGTAGGCATGGTTAAGGGGAGCAATTCACCCCTCCACTTT	CAWSVGMVKGSNSPLHF
TRBV2	14	.	TRBJ2-5	.	TGTGCCAGCATACCCGGGGGTCACCAAGAGACCCAGTACTTC	CASIPGGHQETQYF
TRBV9	17	.	TRBJ2-1	.	TGTGCCAGCAGCGTAGGCCGTCCAGGGGTCATTTACAATGAGCAGTTCTTC	CASSVGRPGVIYNEQFF
TRBV29-1	13	TRBD1	TRBJ1-1	.	TGCAGCGTTGATCGTACAGGGGGCACTGAAGCTTTCTTT	CSVDRTGGTEAFF
TRBV6-6	15	TRBD1	TRBJ1-3	.	TGTGCCAGCAGTTATTTGGACAGGGGGAGAAACACCATATATTTT	CASSYLDRGRNTIYF
TRBV7-3	13	.	TRBJ2-7	.	TGTGCCAGCAGCTTAGGAGTCAAGCGCGAGCAGTACTTC	CASSLGVKREQYF
TRBV5-5	15	TRBD1	TRBJ1-2	.	TGTGCCAGCAGCTTGGCCGGGACAGGGAACTATGGCTACACCTTC	CASSLAGTGNYGYTF
TRBV6-6	12	.	TRBJ2-5	.	TGTGCCAGCAGTCCCCTCTGGGAGACCCAGTACTTC	CASSPLWETQYF
TRBV4-1	13	.	TRBJ1-3	.	TGCGCCAGCAGCCAACCCCAGGGAGACACCATATATTTT	CASSQPQGDTIYF
TRBV11-1	14	.	TRBJ1-6	.	TGTGCCAGCAGCGCCCGTCACACTAATTCACCCCTCCACTTT	CASSARHTNSPLHF
TRBV27	14	.	TRBJ1-5	.	TGTGCCAGCAGTTCATATGGGACTCCAGGGCCCCAGCATTTT	CASSSYGTPGPQHF
TRBV5-1	13	.	TRBJ1-5	.	TGCGCCAGCAGCTTGTGGGGCAATCAGCCCCAGCATTTT	CASSLWGNQPQHF
TRBV5-6	15	TRBD1	TRBJ2-4	once	TGTGCCAGCAGCAAGGGACAGGCTGACAAAAACATTCAGTACTTC	CASSKGQADKNIQYF
TRBV11-2	14	TRBD1	TRBJ1-4	.	TGTGCCAGCAGCTTAGGGGGGGACAGTGAAAAACTGTTTTTT	CASSLGGDSEKLFF
TRBV14	16	TRBD1	TRBJ1-6	.	TGTGCCAGCAGCCACGGACAGGGACTTTATAATTCACCCCTCCACTTT	CASSHGQGLYNSPLHF
TRBV28	13	.	TRBJ1-2	.	TGTGCCAGCAGTTTTGAACCCCTTTATGGCTACACCTTC	CASSFEPLYGYTF
TRBV6-4	14	TRBD1	TRBJ1-5	.	TGTGCCAGCAGTCAGGGGGCAACGGATCAGCCCCAGCATTTT	CASSQGATDQPQHF
TRBV2	16	TRBD2	TRBJ2-7	.	TGTGCCAGCAGTGAAGCCGGGAAGGGCGGGAGGTACGAGCAGTACTTC	CASSEAGKGGRYEQYF
TRBV4-1	17	TRBD1	TRBJ1-5	.	TGCGCCAGCAGCCAAGGTACAGGGGAAAATAGCAATCAGCCCCAGCATTTT	CASSQGTGENSNQPQHF
TRBV6-5	16	TRBD1	TRBJ1-6	.	TGTGCCAGCAGTTTCCGAAGGGACAGGAATAATTCACCCCTCCACTTT	CASSFRRDRNNSPLHF
TRBV7-9	15	TRBD1	TRBJ1-5	.	TGTGCCAGCAGCTCAGAACAGGGGGATGGTCAGCCCCAGCATTTT	CASSSEQGDGQPQHF
TRBV6-5	14	.	TRBJ1-3	.	TGTGCCAGCAGTTACGGTAGCTCTGGAAACACCATATATTTT	CASSYGSSGNTIYF
TRBV2	14	TRBD1	TRBJ2-3	.	TGTGCCAGCATTAACAGGGGAAGCACAGATACGCAGTATTTT	CASINRGSTDTQYF
TRBV7-2	12	.	TRBJ2-1	.	TGTGCCAGCAGCAAGGTCGACAATGAGCAGTTCTTC	CASSKVDNEQFF
TRBV19	14	TRBD1	TRBJ1-4	once	TGTGCCAGTAGACCCAACAGGGGTGGAGAAAAACTGTTTTTT	CASRPNRGGEKLFF
TRBV2	15	.	TRBJ1-6	.	TGTGCCAGCCCGTCCAACCCTCGGGAAAATTCACCCCTCCACTTT	CASPSNPRENSPLHF
TRBV2	15	.	TRBJ1-2	.	TGTGCCAGCAGTGGCCGGGACTATCCAAATTATGGCTACACCTTC	CASSGRDYPNYGYTF
TRBV10-3	11	.	TRBJ2-2	.	TGTGCCATTGAGAACACCGGGGAGCTGTTTTTT	CAIENTGELFF
TRBV19	17	TRBD1	TRBJ2-1	.	TGTGCCAGTAGTATTCCCCAAGGGACAGGGAGTTTCAATGAGCAGTTCTTC	CASSIPQGTGSFNEQFF
TRBV2	14	.	TRBJ1-1	.	TGTGCCAGCATTTCCAGGCAGCAGAACACTGAAGCTTTCTTT	CASISRQQNTEAFF
TRBV11-1	16	TRBD1	TRBJ1-1	.	TGTGCCAGCAGCTTGTACCGGGACAGGGTTGAGACTGAAGCTTTCTTT	CASSLYRDRVETEAFF
TRBV5-1	16	.	TRBJ1-2	.	TGCGCCAGCACCCCGGGACACGCAACGGCCAACTATGGCTACACCTTC	CASTPGHATANYGYTF
TRBV7-8	15	TRBD2	TRBJ2-1	.	TGTGCCAGCAGCTTAGGGCGGGAGATCGTCGATGAGCAGTTCTTC	CASSLGREIVDEQFF